The T cell receptor (beta chain) described here comes from a study of liver allograft versus peripheral blood T cells. Study-level information: Recipients' peripheral blood served as the comparator for T cell receptor repertoires in transplanted livers. Study-wide results and limits: Intragraft T cell receptor repertoires of liver allografts were reported to differ from peripheral blood repertoires.

Germline lookup yields CDR1 MDHEN and CDR2 SYDVKM. The CDR3 spans 11 residues. Trimming left V 6 bases short and J 3 bases short, with 6 bases between. This clonotype is classed as medium-sized (0.01 to 0.1%). What it binds is not known. TCRdb passed the reads through MiXCR, listing each CDR3 protein once. The sample records 3,000 or so distinct CDR3 sequences, 16% being singletons. The rearrangement uses TRBV28 and TRBJ2-7, with unresolved D. This clonotype was obtained from a human patient who had a liver transplant. The T cells may come from the graft donor. This CDR3 reads CASSPNYEQYF. CDR3 DNA: TGTGCCAGCAGCCCCAACTACGAGCAGTACTTC.